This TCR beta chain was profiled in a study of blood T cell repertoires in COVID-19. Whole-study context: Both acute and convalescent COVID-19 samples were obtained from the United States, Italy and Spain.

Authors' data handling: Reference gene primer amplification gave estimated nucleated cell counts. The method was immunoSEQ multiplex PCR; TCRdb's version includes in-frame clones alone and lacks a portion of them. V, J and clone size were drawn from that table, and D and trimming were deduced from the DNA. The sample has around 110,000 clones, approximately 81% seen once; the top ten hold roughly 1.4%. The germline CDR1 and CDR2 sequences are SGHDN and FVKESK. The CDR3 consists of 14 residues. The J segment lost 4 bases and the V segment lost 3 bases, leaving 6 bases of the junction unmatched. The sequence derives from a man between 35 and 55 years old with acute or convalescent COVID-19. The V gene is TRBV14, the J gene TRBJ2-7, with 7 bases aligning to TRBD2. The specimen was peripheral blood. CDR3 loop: CASSQVHGGYEQYF. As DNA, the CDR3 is TGTGCCAGCAGCCAGGTTCACGGGGGGTACGAGCAGTACTTC.